This TCR beta chain was identified in a study of radiotherapy plus CTLA-4 blockade in lung cancer. Study-wide background: Objective response was observed in roughly a sixth of patients, and disease control in about 30%.

In the case of this clone: Its antigen remains unidentified.

Study observations and caveats: In blood, TCR clones derived from the tumor expanded after radiotherapy plus ipilimumab. Reports state that early shifts in blood T cell clones, with interferon-beta, best predicted response.

Libraries were prepared by immunoSEQ multiplex PCR; TCRdb keeps only in-frame clonotypes and omits some of them. The data contain 35,000 to 40,000 clones, just over 85% of them singletons. Each patient with chemo-refractory metastatic non-small-cell lung cancer was treated with focal radiation plus CTLA-4 blockade using ipilimumab. Germline V gives CDR1 SNHLY, CDR2 FYNNEI. V was shortened by 2 bases and J by 6 bases, with 7 bases between the two germline ends. The CDR3 has 12 residues. The TCR comes from a human donor with non-small cell lung cancer whose response to radiotherapy plus ipilimumab could not be evaluated. The chain couples TRBV2 to TRBJ1-2; perhaps TRBD1 as D (5 bases). Sequencing used peripheral blood, obtained from a patient treated with radiotherapy plus ipilimumab. CDR3 amino acids: CASSEQGHGYTF. CDR3 in DNA: TGTGCCAGCAGTGAACAGGGTCATGGCTACACCTTC.